This T cell receptor beta chain emerged from a study of blood T cell repertoires in COVID-19. Original methodology: For nucleated cells, counts were estimated from reference gene primer amplification. TCRdb keeps only in-frame clones here, not all; method: immunoSEQ multiplex PCR. The V and J calls and clone size come from that table; D and trimming were worked out from the DNA. The data show 270,000 or so clones, more than 75% seen once. All recovered Cohort 3 donors got two negative PCRs, got clearance, or saw symptom resolution. The sequenced sample consisted of PBMCs or T cells enriched from blood (not recorded which). The TCR comes from a woman between 18 and 29 years old who had recovered from COVID-19.

The CDR3 spells CASSVVMNTEAFF. The CDR3, as DNA: TGTGCCAGCAGCGTGGTTATGAACACTGAAGCTTTCTTT. The chain joins TRBV5-6 to TRBJ1-1, with no clear D. The length of the CDR3 is 13 residues. V shed 4 bases and J shed 0 bases, with 7 bases lying between them. Germline lookup yields CDR1 SGHDT and CDR2 YYEEEE.